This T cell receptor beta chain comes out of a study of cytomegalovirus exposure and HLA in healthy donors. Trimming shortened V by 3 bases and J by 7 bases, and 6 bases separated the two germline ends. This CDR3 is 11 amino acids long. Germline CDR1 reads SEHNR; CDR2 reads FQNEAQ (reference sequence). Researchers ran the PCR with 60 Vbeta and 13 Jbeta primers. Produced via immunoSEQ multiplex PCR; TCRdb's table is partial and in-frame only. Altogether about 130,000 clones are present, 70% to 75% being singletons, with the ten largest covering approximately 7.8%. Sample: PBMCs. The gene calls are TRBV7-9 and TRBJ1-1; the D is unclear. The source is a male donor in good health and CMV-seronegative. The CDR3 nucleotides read TGTGCCAGCAGCTTCGACAATGAAGCTTTCTTT. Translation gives CASSFDNEAFF.